These T cell receptor beta chains were read from a single sample in a study of cytomegalovirus exposure and HLA in healthy donors. The data were produced by immunoSEQ multiplex PCR, yet TCRdb's version contains in-frame clones alone and is incomplete. The sample lists about 160,000 clones; 70% to 80% were seen once. Sequencing used PBMCs. The receptors stem from a man aged 55 to 70 in good health and CMV-seronegative. CDR3s include the opening cysteine and the closing phenylalanine or tryptophan. D genes are given only for firm matches. Clone size is not always given. Where it is, it says once, few, many or a class for expanded clones.

-	TRBV5-4	-	TRBJ2-3	TGTGCCAGCAGCTGGGTGCCGGGGACGCAGTATTTT	CASSWVPGTQYF
-	TRBV4-3	-	TRBJ1-2	TGCGCCAGCAGCCAAGAGACAGGTCCTAAGTATGGCTACACCTTC	CASSQETGPKYGYTF
-	TRBV29-1	-	TRBJ2-3	TGCAGCGGAACCACAGGGATCACAGATACGCAGTATTTT	CSGTTGITDTQYF
-	TRBV4-3	-	TRBJ1-5	TGCGCCAGCAGCCAAGATAGAATGGAGCCCCAGCATTTT	CASSQDRMEPQHF
-	TRBV6-5	TRBD1	TRBJ2-7	TGTGCCAGCAGGCCCGGGACAGGGAACTACGAGCAGTACTTC	CASRPGTGNYEQYF
-	TRBV27	TRBD2	TRBJ2-7	TGTGCCAGCAGTCAGGGACTAGCGGGAGTCTACGAGCAGTACTTC	CASSQGLAGVYEQYF
-	TRBV28	-	TRBJ1-4	TGTGCCAGCAGTTTTAGGGGGGGGATAAATGAAAAACTGTTTTTT	CASSFRGGINEKLFF
once	TRBV18	-	TRBJ2-1	TGTGCCAGCTCTCAACGGAGCTCCTACAATGAGCAGTTCTTC	CASSQRSSYNEQFF
once	TRBV18	-	TRBJ2-7	TGTGCCAGCTCACCAGTCCAGGCCCGCGACGAGCAGTACTTC	CASSPVQARDEQYF
-	TRBV6-5	TRBD1	TRBJ2-4	TGTGCCAGCAGTTCCCGACAGGGGGAAAACATTCAGTACTTC	CASSSRQGENIQYF
-	TRBV7-9	-	TRBJ1-2	TGTTCCAGCAGCAACCTCGGAATGGGGGGGGCCTTC	CSSSNLGMGGAF
-	TRBV29-1	-	TRBJ2-2	TGCAGCGCTGGGGCGGGGCAGAACACCGGGGAGCTGTTTTTT	CSAGAGQNTGELFF
-	TRBV28	-	TRBJ1-2	TGTGCCAGCAGAACCGGCTATGGCTACACCTTC	CASRTGYGYTF
-	TRBV7-9	TRBD2	TRBJ2-1	TGTGCCAGCAGCTTAGGACTAGCGGGAGGTTGGGAGCAGTTCTTC	CASSLGLAGGWEQFF
-	TRBV7-2	-	TRBJ2-1	TGTGCCAGCAGCTTAGGATTCCGGGGAGGATCCGCCTACAATGAGCAGTTCTTC	CASSLGFRGGSAYNEQFF
-	TRBV11-2	-	TRBJ2-1	TGTGCCAGCAGCTTAGACGGAGGGGAGAATGAGCAGTTCTTC	CASSLDGGENEQFF
-	TRBV7-9	TRBD1	TRBJ1-2	TGTGCCAGCAGCTTAGATCGCCGGACAGGTGATTATGGCTACACCTTC	CASSLDRRTGDYGYTF